The present T cell receptor (beta chain) was sequenced within a study of shared clonotypes between healthy human individuals. Broader study findings: Sharing of clonotypes among donors was expected to vary with sequencing depth. Larger estimated richness was generally recorded for naive subsets relative to memory subsets. With a few donors compared, approximately 5.5% of naive CD4 clonotypes were shared.

The CDR3 is 16 residues long. The V gene end was trimmed by 2 bases and the J gene end by 6 bases; junction bases not matched to a gene: 7. Germline CDR1 reads SNHLY; CDR2 reads FYNNEI. Sorted-subset replicate PCR reactions were performed with approximately 190 ng DNA, corresponding to some 32,000 T cell genomes. TCRdb's table, derived via immunoSEQ multiplex PCR, lists solely in-frame clones and lacks some. The sample holds 230,000 or so clones, over 50% seen once. With regard to this clone: Its matching antigen is unknown.

The clonotype originates from a man younger than 40 in good health. The rearrangement links TRBV2 to TRBJ2-3; 11 nucleotides agree with TRBD1. Material for sequencing was memory CD4+ T cells sorted from blood. This sample's subset: CD45RA-negative fraction. The CDR3, as DNA: TGTGCCAGCAGTGAAATGGACAGGGGGCCGGGGGATACGCAGTATTTT. Protein: CASSEMDRGPGDTQYF.